This TCR beta chain emerged from a study of cytomegalovirus exposure and HLA in healthy donors. The data were produced by immunoSEQ multiplex PCR, yet TCRdb's version contains in-frame clones alone and is incomplete. The sample shows some 170,000 clones, around nine tenths of them seen only once. For this clone: Its antigen is currently unknown.

This CDR3 is built from 14 residues. CDR1 SGHKS and CDR2 YYEKEE come from the germline V gene (reference sequence). After removal of 4 bases from V and 5 bases from J, the junction contained 9 bases not matched to a gene. Findings of the study overall: Subsequent analysis showed first-cohort TCR clusters tending to co-occur in over a hundred validation repertoires. The study found most TCR sequences rare, yet found some public TCRs in many donors.

The clonotype was recovered from a woman aged 25 to 39 in good health and CMV-seronegative. Input material: PBMCs. The genes are TRBV5-5 and TRBJ2-7, with 7 nucleotides matching TRBD1. The CDR3 DNA follows: TGTGCCAGCAGCGGGGCTCCAGGGGGAAACGAGCAGTACTTC. This encodes CASSGAPGGNEQYF.